This TCR beta chain came from a study of blood T cell repertoires in COVID-19. The table came from immunoSEQ multiplex PCR; TCRdb's copy has only in-frame clones and leaves some out. Here the sample spans over 300,000 clones, 80% to 90% being singletons. The CDR3 sequence is 14 residues long. Trimming stripped 10 bases from V and 2 bases from J, with 16 bases between. CDR1 and CDR2 from the germline V gene are SNHLY and FYNNEI. Sequencing input: peripheral blood. This receptor was identified in a young man who had recovered from COVID-19. The chain recombines TRBV2 with TRBJ2-3, with a possible D match to TRBD2 (6 bases). The CDR3 protein is CATLLGLPTDTQYF. The DNA for the CDR3 is TGTGCCACCCTACTCGGACTACCCACAGATACGCAGTATTTT.